A selection of T cell receptor beta chains follows, all from one sample in a study of Ad26.COV2.S vaccination and SARS-CoV-2 variants. The table came from immunoSEQ multiplex PCR; TCRdb's copy has only in-frame clones and leaves some out. The sample contains 97,000 or so clones, about three quarters of which appear only once. This sample comprised peripheral blood, obtained after recovery from COVID-19. The receptors were gathered from a human donor who had recovered from COVID-19. CDR3s include the opening cysteine and the closing phenylalanine or tryptophan. Fields, in order: J gene, V gene, D gene, clone size, CDR3 protein, CDR3 DNA. The D gene is left open where the match is weak. A row's size may be missing; if present it is once, few, many or a size class.

TRBJ1-2 | TRBV19 | . | . | CASSIVPAYGYTF | TGTGCCAGTAGTATAGTCCCAGCCTATGGCTACACCTTC
TRBJ2-5 | TRBV10-2 | . | . | CASSEGGPETQYF | TGCGCCAGCAGTGAGGGGGGTCCAGAGACCCAGTACTTC
TRBJ2-1 | TRBV9 | . | . | CASSVEQGRYNEQFF | TGTGCCAGCAGCGTAGAACAGGGGAGGTACAATGAGCAGTTCTTC
TRBJ1-4 | TRBV19 | . | . | CASSPQGATNEKLFF | TGTGCCAGTAGTCCCCAGGGTGCAACTAATGAAAAACTGTTTTTT
TRBJ2-2 | TRBV7-3 | . | . | CASSSGPTLPGELFF | TGTGCCAGCAGCTCAGGACCAACCCTCCCCGGGGAGCTGTTTTTT
TRBJ1-2 | TRBV28 | TRBD1 | . | CASSSTGGTNYGYTF | TGTGCCAGCAGTTCCACAGGGGGGACTAACTATGGCTACACCTTC
TRBJ2-5 | TRBV6-1 | . | few | CASSGGTGTHSGETQYF | TGTGCCAGCAGTGGGGGAACCGGGACCCACTCGGGAGAGACCCAGTACTTC
TRBJ2-5 | TRBV9 | TRBD1 | . | CASSTSSGQGETQYF | TGTGCCAGCAGCACCTCGTCGGGACAGGGGGAGACCCAGTACTTC
TRBJ2-3 | TRBV9 | TRBD2 | once | CASSVQGRGDTDTQYF | TGTGCCAGCAGCGTACAGGGGCGGGGGGACACAGATACGCAGTATTTT
TRBJ2-1 | TRBV12-3/TRBV12-4 | . | . | CASSFVGEQFF | TGTGCCAGCAGTTTCGTTGGTGAGCAGTTCTTC
TRBJ2-1 | TRBV6-6 | . | . | CASSWTRAGSDEQFF | TGTGCCAGCAGTTGGACGAGGGCCGGTAGCGATGAGCAGTTCTTC
TRBJ2-6 | TRBV18 | . | once | CASSPPLQASGANVLTF | TGTGCCAGCTCACCACCCCTGCAGGCGTCTGGGGCCAACGTCCTGACTTTC
TRBJ1-2 | TRBV10-1 | TRBD1 | once | CASNTGTVYGYTF | TGCGCCAGTAACACCGGGACAGTCTATGGCTACACCTTC
TRBJ2-3 | TRBV7-7 | . | once | CASSLAGAPRDTQYF | TGTGCCAGCAGCTTAGCGGGGGCCCCCAGGGATACGCAGTATTTT
TRBJ1-6 | TRBV9 | . | few | CASSPGAGDNSPLHF | TGTGCCAGCAGCCCCGGGGCAGGCGATAATTCACCCCTCCACTTT
TRBJ2-5 | TRBV29-1 | . | once | CSAQGLGQETQYF | TGCAGCGCCCAGGGTTTAGGACAAGAGACCCAGTACTTC
TRBJ2-7 | TRBV30 | . | . | CACGHSYEQYF | TGTGCCTGCGGACATTCTTACGAGCAGTACTTC
TRBJ2-6 | TRBV7-9 | . | . | CASSKTPAPSGANVLTF | TGTGCCAGCAGCAAGACCCCCGCCCCCTCTGGGGCCAACGTCCTGACTTTC
TRBJ1-2 | TRBV4-3 | . | . | CASSQDRPGLYGYTF | TGCGCCAGCAGCCAAGATCGACCAGGTCTCTATGGCTACACCTTC
TRBJ2-5 | TRBV12-5 | TRBD1 | once | CASGLDGTAQETQYF | TGTGCTAGTGGTTTGGACGGGACAGCCCAAGAGACCCAGTACTTC
TRBJ1-4 | TRBV12-5 | TRBD1 | . | CASAVQGEFATNEKLFF | TGTGCTAGTGCCGTACAGGGGGAGTTTGCAACTAATGAAAAACTGTTTTTT
TRBJ1-1 | TRBV6-5 | . | . | CASRDGGENTEAFF | TGTGCCAGCAGAGACGGGGGTGAGAACACTGAAGCTTTCTTT
TRBJ2-7 | TRBV6-5 | . | many | CASSPLGREQYF | TGTGCCAGCAGTCCGCTCGGAAGGGAGCAGTACTTC
TRBJ2-7 | TRBV14 | . | . | CASSPQRTYTYEQYF | TGTGCCAGCAGCCCCCAAAGGACGTACACCTACGAGCAGTACTTC
TRBJ1-5 | TRBV11-3 | . | few | CATQPQHF | TGTGCCACTCAGCCCCAGCATTTT
TRBJ2-2 | TRBV3-1/TRBV3-2 | TRBD1 | . | CASNGGTGSTGELFF | TGTGCCAGCAATGGGGGGACAGGGAGCACCGGGGAGCTGTTTTTT
TRBJ2-5 | TRBV7-9 | TRBD1 | once | CASSLAFSGGYQETQYF | TGTGCCAGCAGCTTAGCGTTTTCAGGGGGCTACCAAGAGACCCAGTACTTC
TRBJ2-6 | TRBV11-2 | . | . | CASSLGGAGANVLTF | TGTGCCAGCAGCTTAGGGGGGGCTGGGGCCAACGTCCTGACTTTC
TRBJ2-6 | TRBV10-1 | . | . | CASRLDVPSGANVLTF | TGCGCCAGCAGGCTGGACGTCCCCTCTGGGGCCAACGTCCTGACTTTC
TRBJ2-5 | TRBV30 | . | . | CAWSDLAPETQYF | TGTGCCTGGAGCGATCTAGCCCCAGAGACCCAGTACTTC
TRBJ1-5 | TRBV4-1 | . | . | CASSQSLLGNQPQHF | TGCGCCAGCAGCCAAAGTCTCCTAGGCAATCAGCCCCAGCATTTT
TRBJ2-1 | TRBV3-1/TRBV3-2 | . | . | CASSQDGTATNEQFF | TGTGCCAGCAGCCAAGATGGGACGGCTACCAATGAGCAGTTCTTC
TRBJ1-4 | TRBV18 | . | . | CASSPEREKLFF | TGTGCCAGCTCACCAGAAAGGGAAAAACTGTTTTTT
TRBJ2-7 | TRBV3-1/TRBV3-2 | TRBD2 | . | CASSQGFSGGRAYEQYF | TGTGCCAGCAGCCAAGGGTTTAGCGGGGGGCGGGCTTACGAGCAGTACTTC
TRBJ2-5 | TRBV7-2 | . | . | CASSLGRGGQETQYF | TGTGCCAGCAGCTTAGGGAGGGGGGGACAAGAGACCCAGTACTTC
TRBJ1-1 | TRBV6-2/TRBV6-3 | . | . | CASSYSSTTEAFF | TGTGCCAGCAGTTACTCCTCAACCACTGAAGCTTTCTTT
TRBJ2-7 | TRBV27 | . | . | CASSLYSDLARADEQYF | TGTGCCAGCAGTCTATACTCCGATCTTGCCAGGGCGGACGAGCAGTACTTC